The 12 T cell receptor beta chains reported below all come from one sample, sequenced in a study of blood T cell repertoires in COVID-19. Assay used: immunoSEQ multiplex PCR; TCRdb lists only in-frame clones, some missing. The data show approximately 270,000 clones, just over 85% seen once. The source material was peripheral blood. The receptor source for this set is a man older than 75 with acute or convalescent COVID-19.

This rearrangement joins TRBV9 to TRBJ2-7, with 7 bases lining up with TRBD1. With the DNA end fitting TRBJ2-5 better, the J assignment may be wrong. The CDR3 is 14 amino acids. Germline V lookup: CDR1 SGDLS, CDR2 YYNGEE. The CDR3, as DNA: TGTGCCAGCAGCGTAGACAGGGGTCAAGAGACCCAGTACTTC. Its protein is CASSVDRGQETQYF.

The chain has TRBV5-4 and TRBJ2-5; possible D gene TRBD1, 7 bases. Germline V gives CDR1 SGHNT, CDR2 YYREEE (reference sequence). The V and J ends lost 0 bases and 1 base respectively, with 10 bases between them. There are 15 residues in the CDR3. This CDR3 is CASSLGQGGQETQYF. The CDR3 coding sequence is TGTGCCAGCAGCTTGGGACAGGGAGGCCAAGAGACCCAGTACTTC. The full variable domain, with the rest looked up from reference TRBV5-4 and TRBJ2-5, is ETGVTQSPTHLIKTRGQQVTLRCSSQSGHNTVSWYQQALGQGPQFIFQYYREEENGRGNFPPRFSGLQFPNYSSELNVNALELDDSALYLCASSLGQGGQETQYFGPGTRLLVL.

This clone was seen a single time. The chain carries TRBV4-1 and TRBJ2-1; 10 bases line up with TRBD2. The J segment lost 8 bases and the V segment lost 2 bases, leaving 12 bases of the junction unmatched. Germline V gives CDR1 MGHRA, CDR2 YSYEKL. The CDR3 runs 17 residues. This CDR3 is CASSQSPAGGPGDEQFF. CDR3 DNA: TGCGCCAGCAGCCAATCCCCAGCGGGAGGGCCGGGGGATGAGCAGTTCTTC.

The V gene is TRBV5-6, the J gene TRBJ2-4, with D tentatively TRBD2 (7 bases). The germline V gene encodes CDR1 SGHDT and CDR2 YYEEEE. The CDR3 is made up of 16 amino acids. Trimming removed 2 bases from V and 0 bases from J, with 12 bases in between. CDR3 sequence reads: CASSFGGLLAKNIQYF. In DNA, the CDR3 is TGTGCCAGCAGCTTCGGGGGGCTACTAGCCAAAAACATTCAGTACTTC.

The gene calls are TRBV28 and TRBJ1-2; 8 positions agree with TRBD1. CDR1 is MDHEN, CDR2 SYDVKM, per germline. Unmatched junction bases numbered 3, after V lost 7 bases and J lost 5 bases. The CDR3 length is 12 residues. This CDR3 reads CASTRDRYGYTF. As DNA, the CDR3 is TGTGCCAGCACGCGGGACAGGTATGGCTACACCTTC.

This sequence joins TRBV10-3 and TRBJ2-5; 10 bases match TRBD1. V shed 10 bases and J 4 bases; nucleotides not matched to a gene: 9. This CDR3 is 14 amino acids long. Germline V gives CDR1 ENHRY, CDR2 SYGVKD. The CDR3 nucleotides read TGTGCCACCCTGGGACAGGGGAGAGGAGAGACCCAGTACTTC. This gives the protein CATLGQGRGETQYF.

In this sample, this clone turned up once. The chain recombines TRBV6-4 with TRBJ2-5; tentative D call: TRBD2 (6 bases). V lost 5 bases, J lost 1 base, and 8 bases lay in between. CDR3 size: 13 residues. CDR1 and CDR2 (germline): MRHNA, SNTAGT. The CDR3 DNA is TGTGCCAGCAGTCGGGACTTCCAAGAGACCCAGTACTTC. It specifies CASSRDFQETQYF.

This clone was recorded a few times. The gene calls are TRBV10-2 and TRBJ1-4; TRBD1 matches 8 bases. The junction had 1 base not matched to a gene; V was cut back by 1 base and J by 3 bases. Germline lookup yields CDR1 WSHSY and CDR2 SAAADI. There are 15 residues in the CDR3. The CDR3 spells CASSELDRANEKLFF. DNA for the CDR3: TGCGCCAGCAGTGAGTTGGACAGGGCTAATGAAAAACTGTTTTTT.

CDR3 in amino acids: CASKGPNTEAFF. The CDR3 coding sequence is TGTGCCAGCAAGGGGCCCAACACTGAAGCTTTCTTT. The chain employs TRBV28 and TRBJ1-1; tentative D call: TRBD1 (5 bases). Germline lookup yields CDR1 MDHEN and CDR2 SYDVKM. V was clipped by 7 bases and J by 2 bases, with 8 bases between them. The CDR3 is 12 amino acids. Based on the CDR3 plus reference TRBV28 and TRBJ1-1, the full variable domain is DVKVTQSSRYLVKRTGEKVFLECVQDMDHENMFWYRQDPGLGLRLIYFSYDVKMKEKGDIPEGYSVSREKKERFSLILESASTNQTSMYLCASKGPNTEAFFGQGTRLTVV.

This clone has a count of ten or more. V gene TRBV24-1 combines with J gene TRBJ1-4; D possibly corresponds to TRBD1 (6 bases). This CDR3 is built from 17 residues. V gave up 3 bases and J gave up 2 bases, with 15 bases separating them. Germline V lookup: CDR1 KGHDR, CDR2 SFDVKD. Here the CDR3 DNA reads TGTGCCACCAGTGATCCCCCTAAAAGGGGGACTAATGAAAAACTGTTTTTT. This translates into CATSDPPKRGTNEKLFF.

This chain links TRBV7-8 with TRBJ2-6, with D maybe TRBD2 (6 bases). The V end was cut by 5 bases, the J end by 2 bases, with 16 bases between. Germline assignment: CDR1 SGHVS and CDR2 FQNEAQ. The CDR3 covers 17 residues. Here the CDR3 reads CASSPPVAGPGANVLTF. In nucleotides, the CDR3 is TGTGCCAGCAGCCCCCCTGTCGCGGGGCCTGGGGCCAACGTCCTGACTTTC.

The rearrangement joins TRBV19 to TRBJ1-2; unclear D gene. The CDR3 is 14 amino acids. Trimming took off 6 bases at V and 1 base at J, with 12 bases between the two ends. From germline, CDR1 is LNHDA and CDR2 SQIVND (reference sequence). In DNA, the CDR3 is TGTGCCAGTAGGACTGGACTCCGTAACTATGGCTACACCTTC. Protein product: CASRTGLRNYGYTF.